The rows below give T cell receptor beta chains drawn from one sample of a study of a mutant IDH1 vaccine in newly diagnosed glioma. No antigen is known for these receptors. Assay: immunoSEQ multiplex PCR; the TCRdb copy retains only in-frame clones and omits some. The data show about 53,000 clones, with about 81% seen just once and 7.5% to 10% held by the top ten. The sample in question was PBMCs, obtained from a glioma patient whose treatment included an IDH1 peptide vaccine. These receptors originate from a woman aged 40-49 years with glioma. Some clones in this sample may be carry-over from other donors' samples. The CDR3 runs from the conserved cysteine through the conserved F or W. Each record gives: J gene, CDR3 length, V gene, clone size, D gene, CDR3 DNA, CDR3 protein. The D gene is left open where the match is weak. Clone size appears in some rows only: once, few, many, or a class for an expanded clone.

>TRBJ1-1|14|TRBV9|few|-
TGTGCCAGCAGCGCCAGGACGGCCAACACTGAAGCTTTCTTT
CASSARTANTEAFF
>TRBJ1-1|13|TRBV19|-|-
TGTGCCAGTAGTATAGTGAGAGGGGGAGAAGCTTTCTTT
CASSIVRGGEAFF
>TRBJ1-1|16|TRBV5-4|-|TRBD1
TGTGCCAGCAGCTCCTACCCAGGGGGAGGGAACACTGAAGCTTTCTTT
CASSSYPGGGNTEAFF
>TRBJ2-7|12|TRBV2|-|TRBD1
TGTGCCAGCATGACAGGGCTTGGCGAGCAGTACTTC
CASMTGLGEQYF
>TRBJ1-2|14|TRBV5-6|-|-
TGTGCCAGCAGCCCTTCGCACAATTACTATGGCTACACCTTC
CASSPSHNYYGYTF
>TRBJ1-5|14|TRBV10-2|-|-
TGCGCCAGCAGGTCCCGGGAGCCCAATCAGCCCCAGCATTTT
CASRSREPNQPQHF
>TRBJ1-5|14|TRBV15|few|-
TGTGCCACCAGCGGCGGGGGGGGCAATCAGCCCCAGCATTTT
CATSGGGGNQPQHF
>TRBJ1-1|13|TRBV6-4|-|-
TGTGCCAGCAGTGTCACATTACAGGGCGAAGCTTTCTTT
CASSVTLQGEAFF
>TRBJ2-6|16|TRBV5-1|-|-
TGCGCCAGCCACCGGGACGTAGCCTCTGGGGCCAACGTCCTGACTTTC
CASHRDVASGANVLTF
>TRBJ2-3|16|TRBV2|-|-
TGTGCCAGTCGGCTCTCGGGGCTATTCCCCACAGATACGCAGTATTTT
CASRLSGLFPTDTQYF
>TRBJ2-7|17|TRBV4-3|-|TRBD2
TGCGCCAGCAGCCATACCTCTAGCGGGGTACCTACCTACGAGCAGTACTTC
CASSHTSSGVPTYEQYF
>TRBJ1-5|14|TRBV2|-|-
TGTGCCAGCAGTGAGGGGGCCAACAATCAGCCCCAGCATTTT
CASSEGANNQPQHF
>TRBJ1-4|15|TRBV10-3|-|TRBD1
TGTGCCATCAGCGAGCAGGGGGGAACTAATGAAAAACTGTTTTTT
CAISEQGGTNEKLFF
>TRBJ1-2|13|TRBV18|-|-
TGTGCCAGCTCACTAAAAACCCTAAGCGGCTACACCTTC
CASSLKTLSGYTF
>TRBJ1-1|15|TRBV5-6|few|-
TGTGCCAGCAGCTTGGGGGCAGGGCTGAACACTGAAGCTTTCTTT
CASSLGAGLNTEAFF
>TRBJ1-2|14|TRBV19|-|TRBD1
TGTGCCAGTTCTCGACTAGGACAGGGCGCTGGCTACACCTTC
CASSRLGQGAGYTF
>TRBJ2-1|14|TRBV5-4|-|TRBD1
TGTGCCAGCAGCTCGGCTGCAGGGGGTTATGAGCAGTTCTTC
CASSSAAGGYEQFF
>TRBJ1-3|16|TRBV5-1|-|-
TGCGCCAGCAGCGCCGGAGGGTCCGGCTCTGGAAACACCATATATTTT
CASSAGGSGSGNTIYF
>TRBJ2-7|15|TRBV19|-|-
TGTGCCAGTAGTCCCGCCAGGACGGTCTACTACGAGCAGTACTTC
CASSPARTVYYEQYF
>TRBJ1-2|10|TRBV6-6|-|-
TGTGCCAGCAGCTCCTATGGCTACACCTTC
CASSSYGYTF
>TRBJ2-3|14|TRBV15|-|TRBD1
TGTGCCACCAGCATGACAGGGAGCACAGATACGCAGTATTTT
CATSMTGSTDTQYF
>TRBJ2-7|14|TRBV7-2|-|TRBD2
TGTGCCAGCAGCTTAGCGAGGCTAGCGGGAGAGCAGTACTTC
CASSLARLAGEQYF
>TRBJ2-7|12|TRBV14|-|-
TGTGCCAGCAGCCAAGGGTCATATGAGCAGTACTTC
CASSQGSYEQYF
>TRBJ2-3|16|TRBV10-2|-|-
TGCGCCAGCAGATCGACGGGCGGGATATTCACAGATACGCAGTATTTT
CASRSTGGIFTDTQYF
>TRBJ1-5|12|TRBV28|-|-
TGTGCCAGCAGTTTATCCCTCCTTCCCCAGCATTTT
CASSLSLLPQHF
>TRBJ2-7|17|TRBV7-2|-|TRBD2
TGTGCCAGCAGCTTGGTACCGAGGGGTGCGGGAGCCTACGAGCAGTACTTC
CASSLVPRGAGAYEQYF